This paragraph covers one T cell receptor beta chain sequence. The record originates from a study of blood T cell repertoires in COVID-19. In the study overall: Collection of acute and convalescent COVID-19 samples took place in the United States, Italy and Spain. T cells, B-cell-depleted T cells, or PBMCs provided the cDNA or gDNA that served as material.

Original data processing: The authors estimated nucleated cell counts from reference gene primer amplification. Some clones are missing from TCRdb's copy, which holds only in-frame ones; the method was immunoSEQ multiplex PCR. That table furnishes V, J and clone size, whereas the DNA furnished D and trimming. The profile shows about 40,000 clones, around 77% of them singletons. This clonotype was obtained from a woman older than 75 with acute or convalescent COVID-19. The sample consisted of peripheral blood.

The CDR3, as DNA: TGTGCCATTCGACAGACCGCTGGAAACACCATATATTTT. Translated: CAIRQTAGNTIYF. The rearrangement uses TRBV10-3 and TRBJ1-3; D perhaps matches TRBD1 (5 bases). V lost 9 bases, J lost 2 bases, and 11 bases lay in between. Germline V gene sequence: CDR1 ENHRY, CDR2 SYGVKD. The CDR3 consists of 13 residues.